The 26 T cell receptor beta chains below come from one sample, sequenced in a study of CD8+ T cells in alopecia areata. RNA was isolated and reverse transcribed to cDNA, the sequencing template. Method: immunoSEQ multiplex PCR; TCRdb's copy keeps in-frame clones and lacks some. This table holds about 180,000 clones, around 58% found once. Treatment in this sample: oral pan-JAK inhibitor, 5-10 mg twice daily. The sample here was CD4+ T cells sorted from blood, taken at roughly week 58, from a patient treated with tofacitinib. Source of these receptors: a human donor with alopecia areata.

This CDR3 reads CASSSGPGRTQYF. CDR3 coding DNA: TGTGCCAGCAGCTCCGGGCCTGGGAGGACCCAGTACTTC. V gene TRBV7-9 combines with J gene TRBJ2-5; D perhaps matches TRBD2 (5 bases). This CDR3 is 13 amino acids long. Trimming removed 4 bases at V and 7 bases at J, with 13 bases between. Germline lookup yields CDR1 SEHNR and CDR2 FQNEAQ (reference sequence).

The rearrangement joins TRBV7-9 to TRBJ2-3, with a tentative D call TRBD2 (6 bases). Germline CDR1 is SEHNR and CDR2 is FQNEAQ (reference sequence). The CDR3 loop spans 12 amino acids. V was shortened by 5 bases and J by 6 bases, with 9 bases between the two germline ends. CDR3: CASSMGLDTQYF. CDR3 bases: TGTGCCAGCAGCATGGGACTCGATACGCAGTATTTT.

This chain joins TRBV5-4 and TRBJ2-5; 8 nucleotides agree with TRBD2. Germline V lookup: CDR1 SGHNT, CDR2 YYREEE (reference sequence). This CDR3 has 15 residues. V shed 1 base and J 2 bases; nucleotides not matched to a gene: 4. The CDR3 bases are TGTGCCAGCAGCTTGTCCAGCGGGGGTCAAGAGACCCAGTACTTC. Its translation: CASSLSSGGQETQYF.

V usage is TRBV9 and J usage is TRBJ2-1, with TRBD1 as a possible D gene (6 bases). CDR3 length: 14 residues. Germline-derived CDR1 and CDR2 are SGDLS and YYNGEE. Deletions cut 3 bases from V and 0 bases from J, with 7 bases between. In nucleotides, the CDR3 is TGTGCCAGCAGCGGGGACAACTCCTACAATGAGCAGTTCTTC. Protein sequence: CASSGDNSYNEQFF.

V and J are TRBV7-9 and TRBJ2-7; 8 positions match TRBD1. Germline trimming cut 6 bases from V and 2 bases from J; bases unmatched to any gene: 12. Germline loops: CDR1 SEHNR, CDR2 FQNEAQ (reference sequence). The length of the CDR3 is 16 residues. CDR3 in DNA: TGTGCCAGCAGTTCCCACCGGGACAGGTCGCCCTACGAGCAGTACTTC. Protein sequence: CASSSHRDRSPYEQYF.

The chain employs TRBV11-1 and TRBJ1-4, with unresolved D. Germline values: CDR1 SGHAT, CDR2 FQDESV (reference sequence). The V end lost 5 bases, the J end lost 8 bases, and 12 bases lay between the germline ends. This CDR3 comprises 13 residues. The DNA of the CDR3 is TGTGCCAGCAGCCTCGACCTCAGCGAAAAACTGTTTTTT. Translation: CASSLDLSEKLFF.

The rearrangement links TRBV5-1 to TRBJ2-2, with TRBD1 matching 8 bases. The CDR3 is 14 amino acids. From germline, CDR1 is SGHRS and CDR2 YFSETQ. Trimming took 1 base from V and 6 from J; bases not matched to a gene: 2. This CDR3 is CASSLRTGPGELFF. The CDR3 DNA reads TGCGCCAGCAGCTTGAGGACAGGGCCCGGGGAGCTGTTTTTT.

The chain couples TRBV6-5 to TRBJ2-1; D is perhaps TRBD2 (6 bases). This CDR3 region has 14 residues. Germline lookup yields CDR1 MNHEY and CDR2 SVGAGI. The V and J ends lost 5 bases and 0 bases respectively, with 8 bases between them. This chain's CDR3 is CASSRTNSYNEQFF. DNA for the CDR3: TGTGCCAGCAGTCGGACTAACTCCTACAATGAGCAGTTCTTC.

The genes are TRBV19 and TRBJ2-7; 9 bases line up with TRBD1. CDR3 length: 15 residues. The germline V gene encodes CDR1 LNHDA and CDR2 SQIVND (reference sequence). The junction had 3 bases not matched to a gene; V was cut back by 2 bases and J by 1 base. The CDR3 sequence is CASSILGQGSYEQYF. The CDR3 DNA sequence: TGTGCCAGTAGTATACTGGGACAGGGATCCTACGAGCAGTACTTC.

This chain links TRBV2 with TRBJ1-4, with 7 bases lining up with TRBD1. V shed 4 bases and J 7 bases; nucleotides not matched to a gene: 6. Germline V CDR1 and CDR2: SNHLY, FYNNEI. The CDR3 sequence is 14 residues long. This chain's CDR3 is CASSVNRGGEKLFF. The CDR3 bases are TGTGCCAGCAGTGTAAACAGGGGAGGTGAAAAACTGTTTTTT.

The chain links TRBV30 to TRBJ2-7, with TRBD2 identical over 8 bases. The CDR3 runs 13 residues. Germline values: CDR1 GTSNPN, CDR2 SVGIG (reference sequence). Trimming took 2 bases from V and 2 from J; bases not matched to a gene: 2. The CDR3 nucleotides are TGTGCCTGGAGTCGGGAGGGGGCCTACGAGCAGTACTTC. It specifies CAWSREGAYEQYF.

J is TRBJ2-3 and V is TRBV9, with a possible D match to TRBD2 (6 bases). Trimming stripped 0 bases from V and 6 bases from J, with 8 bases between. Germline V gives CDR1 SGDLS, CDR2 YYNGEE. This CDR3 contains 13 residues. The chain's CDR3 is CASSVERGDTQYF. The CDR3 DNA reads as TGTGCCAGCAGCGTAGAACGGGGGGATACGCAGTATTTT.

This clone was detected only a few times. The chain employs TRBV12-5 and TRBJ1-6, with 11 bases fitting TRBD1. Germline CDR1 reads LGHNT; CDR2 reads FRNRAP. The ends lost 4 bases at V and 10 bases at J; junction bases unmatched: 6. The length of the CDR3 is 15 residues. This CDR3 is CASGSGQGVTSPLHF. The CDR3 nucleotides read TGTGCTAGTGGTTCGGGACAGGGGGTAACCTCACCCCTCCACTTT.

V gene TRBV6-5 combines with J gene TRBJ2-1; D ambiguous. This CDR3 spans 15 amino acids. CDR1 and CDR2 (germline): MNHEY, SVGAGI. V was shortened by 0 bases and J by 4 bases, with 10 bases between the two germline ends. The CDR3 nucleotides are TGTGCCAGCAGTTACTCAGGATCTCAGTACAATGAGCAGTTCTTC. Its translation is CASSYSGSQYNEQFF.

The CDR3 region has the DNA TGTGCCAGCACCCAGGGGGTCGTGGAGCCCCAGCATTTT. It is translated as CASTQGVVEPQHF. V usage is TRBV6-1 and J usage is TRBJ1-5, with 7 bases aligning to TRBD1. This CDR3 is built from 13 residues. V shed 7 bases, J shed 8 bases, and the junction held 8 bases outside the gene matches. Germline V gene lookup returns CDR1 MNHNS and CDR2 SASEGT.

The chain is built from TRBV25-1 and TRBJ2-5, with no clear D. Between the trimmed V and J ends, which lost 3 bases and 4 bases, there was a span of 15 bases. Looked up from germline, CDR1 is MGHDK and CDR2 is SYGVNS. The CDR3 sequence is 15 residues long. The CDR3 spells CASSDQGGSGETQYF. In nucleotides, the CDR3 is TGTGCCAGCAGTGACCAAGGTGGATCGGGAGAGACCCAGTACTTC.

The chain employs TRBV29-1 and TRBJ2-5; perhaps D is TRBD1 or TRBD2 (5 bases each). The V gene lost 7 bases and the J gene lost 5 bases, with 23 bases spanning the gap. Germline CDR1 SQVTM, CDR2 ANQGSEA. The CDR3 is 15 residues long. The CDR3 is CSAGVGDLIGETQYF. The CDR3 DNA reads as TGCAGCGCCGGGGTGGGGGACCTTATCGGCGAGACCCAGTACTTC.

V gene TRBV11-2 combines with J gene TRBJ2-5; 7 positions match TRBD1. The CDR3 length is 15 residues. Germline CDR1 and CDR2: SGHAT and FQNNGV. The V gene end was trimmed by 4 bases and the J gene end by 4 bases; junction bases not matched to a gene: 9. CDR3 DNA: TGTGCCAGCAGCTCAACGACAGGGACGGGAGAGACCCAGTACTTC. Its translation is CASSSTTGTGETQYF.

This clone was observed once. The chain carries TRBV10-3 and TRBJ1-2, with TRBD1 matching over 7 bases. From germline, CDR1 is ENHRY and CDR2 SYGVKD. This CDR3 spans 15 amino acids. V was clipped by 4 bases and J by 0 bases; unmatched bases: 5. The DNA for the CDR3 is TGTGCCATCAGTGTAGGGACAGCCGCTAACTATGGCTACACCTTC. Translating it yields CAISVGTAANYGYTF.

The rearrangement links TRBV29-1 to TRBJ1-2; the D gene is possibly TRBD1 (6 bases). Germline CDR1 and CDR2: SQVTM and ANQGSEA. This CDR3 is built from 12 residues. Trimming took off 7 bases at V and 7 bases at J, with 16 bases between the two ends. CDR3 sequence reads: CSARQGRGGYTF. Here the CDR3 DNA reads TGCAGCGCACGGCAGGGGCGGGGTGGCTACACCTTC.

The V call is TRBV7-9, the J call TRBJ1-2; 9 bases match TRBD1. V was pared by 4 bases and J by 6 bases, with 0 bases of the junction left unmatched. Looked up from germline, CDR1 is SEHNR and CDR2 is FQNEAQ (reference sequence). The length of the CDR3 is 12 residues. The CDR3 DNA reads as TGTGCCAGCAGCTGGACAGGGGATGGCTACACCTTC. Translated: CASSWTGDGYTF.

The chain couples TRBV6-5 to TRBJ2-1; 9 bases match TRBD2. This CDR3 contains 13 residues. CDR1 is MNHEY and CDR2 is SVGAGI in the germline V gene. V was clipped by 8 bases and J by 5 bases; unmatched bases: 4. The CDR3 here is CASRRGGDNEQFF. The DNA for the CDR3 is TGTGCCAGCCGACGCGGGGGGGACAATGAGCAGTTCTTC.

This chain connects TRBV5-1 to TRBJ2-6, with 9 bases matching TRBD1. With 5 bases clipped from V and 1 base from J, the junction kept 7 bases outside the gene matches. Germline V lookup: CDR1 SGHRS, CDR2 YFSETQ. The CDR3 extends over 17 amino acids. CDR3 nucleotide sequence: TGCGCCAGCAGTTCCCTACAGGGGGCATCTGGGGCCAACGTCCTGACTTTC. It specifies CASSSLQGASGANVLTF.

There are a few counts of this clone. The chain recombines TRBV7-8 with TRBJ1-5; 7 bases agree with TRBD1. In germline, CDR1 is SGHVS, CDR2 FQNEAQ. Trimming took 5 bases from V and 5 from J; bases not matched to a gene: 3. This CDR3 is built from 13 residues. CDR3 in amino acids: CASSGTGDQPQHF. In nucleotides, the CDR3 is TGTGCCAGCAGCGGCACAGGGGATCAGCCCCAGCATTTT.

There are a few counts of this clone. The chain combines TRBV6-5 with TRBJ2-4, with a weak D call TRBD2 (7 bases). Trimming left V 8 bases short and J 9 bases short, with 14 bases between. In germline, CDR1 is MNHEY, CDR2 SVGAGI. CDR3 length: 12 residues. For the CDR3, the DNA is TGTGCCAGCGGGGGGGGCTCGGTCATTCAGTACTTC. Translated, it gives CASGGGSVIQYF.

This clone was found a few times. The DNA for the CDR3 is TGCAGCGTTAGAAGCTCTGGAAACACCATATATTTT. Translation gives CSVRSSGNTIYF. The V gene is TRBV29-1, the J gene TRBJ1-3; D uncertain. The CDR3 is 12 amino acids. V was shortened by 5 bases and J by 0 bases, with 5 bases between the two germline ends. CDR1 is SQVTM, CDR2 ANQGSEA, per germline.